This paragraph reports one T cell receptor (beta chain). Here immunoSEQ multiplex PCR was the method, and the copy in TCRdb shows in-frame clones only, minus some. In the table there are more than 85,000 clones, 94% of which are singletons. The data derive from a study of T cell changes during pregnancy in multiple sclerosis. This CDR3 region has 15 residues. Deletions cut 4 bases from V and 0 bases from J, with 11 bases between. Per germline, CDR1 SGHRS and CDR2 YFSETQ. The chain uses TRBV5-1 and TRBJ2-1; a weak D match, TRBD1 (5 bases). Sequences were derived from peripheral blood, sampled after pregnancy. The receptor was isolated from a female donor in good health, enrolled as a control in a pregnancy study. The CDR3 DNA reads TGCGCCAGCAGCATAGACAGTAGCTCCTACAATGAGCAGTTCTTC. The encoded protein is CASSIDSSSYNEQFF.